This is a list of T cell receptor beta chains from one sample in a study of blood T cell repertoires in COVID-19. Profiling relied on immunoSEQ multiplex PCR, and the TCRdb table lists in-frame clones only, not all of them. The table includes approximately 170,000 clones, 85% to 90% detected once. Sequenced input: peripheral blood. Every receptor here comes from a woman in her sixties or seventies with acute or convalescent COVID-19. Each CDR3 is given with its conserved first and last residue. A D gene is named only where the DNA matches it firmly.

d_call v_call cdr3_aa
. TRBV12-3/TRBV12-4 CASSFTSNEQFF
TRBD2 TRBV6-5 CASSTGTSGRVVYF
TRBD1 TRBV3-1/TRBV3-2 CASRGTGGNTEAFF
. TRBV11-3 CASSQGAEAFF
. TRBV10-3 CAISERDGGDTQYF
. TRBV6-5 CASSPRGISNQPQHF
TRBD1 TRBV27 CASSPDHRDRVQGYTF
. TRBV19 CASRQDANTGELFF
TRBD1 TRBV7-2 CASSRTPGGVGGYTF
TRBD2 TRBV28 CASTTRAGGTGELFF
. TRBV5-1 CASSYGGAEYEQYF
TRBD2 TRBV7-2 CASSQGTSGVNEQFF
. TRBV4-3 CASSQDRYLRSSLSLHF
TRBD1 TRBV29-1 CSGRRGLNTEAFF
TRBD2 TRBV7-9 CASSLAFAGGHNTGELFF
TRBD1 TRBV28 CASTPPRGTEAFF
. TRBV4-3 CASSQDLSNTYEQYF
TRBD1 TRBV12-3/TRBV12-4 CASSTQGAVQYF
TRBD2 TRBV6-5 CASNGLAGPYEQYF
. TRBV6-2/TRBV6-3 CASSRSSGNTIYF
. TRBV10-2 CASRNRDTGELFF
TRBD2 TRBV7-9 CASSLGLAGATSSYEQYF
TRBD2 TRBV3-1/TRBV3-2 CASSPGGFVDTQYF
. TRBV6-1 CASSEHGMVNEQYF
TRBD1 TRBV6-6 CAGTGTMNTEAFF
. TRBV2 CATRQFTYEQYF
TRBD1 TRBV27 CASSFATGHGYTF
. TRBV5-1 CASKGEYEQYF
TRBD1 TRBV6-1 CASSEVGGGEKLFF
. TRBV10-3 CAISTGLRGQYF
TRBD1 TRBV15 CATSARRTGDLEKLFF
. TRBV6-6 CASSYEPGGKLFF
. TRBV4-1 CASSHFTGTNTGELFF
TRBD2 TRBV9 CASSVGIGTSSYNEQFF
. TRBV6-5 CASRPGEISGELFF
. TRBV19 CASNSGSTDTQYF
TRBD1 TRBV19 CASSMGLWDRRNPGNTIYF
. TRBV28 CASSLQGGSYEQYF
TRBD1 TRBV7-2 CASSPRQGTPYEQYF
TRBD1 TRBV5-4 CASSLQTGGFGAFF
. TRBV5-6 CASSLTKRAGTGELFF